This entry concerns a single TCR beta chain. Sequencing was designed to attain a depth spanning 1 in 200,000 to 1 in 1 million T cells. The protocol was immunoSEQ multiplex PCR, while the TCRdb copy is restricted to in-frame clones and leaves out a portion. Altogether around 160,000 clones are present, over 65% being singletons, with the ten largest covering roughly 2%. This sample is part of a study of cytotoxic CD8 clonotypes in ibrutinib-treated CLL. The CDR3 contains 15 residues. V lost 3 bases and J lost 7, with 16 bases in between. CDR1 and CDR2 from the germline V gene are MNHNY and SVGAGI (reference sequence).

This specimen was PBMCs, taken after 12 months of ibrutinib treatment. The receptor comes from a human donor with chronic lymphocytic leukemia. The chain has TRBV6-6 and TRBJ2-1; D gene unclear. Here the CDR3 DNA reads TGTGCCAGCAGTTATAACTCCCCCTCACGGAATGAGCAGTTCTTC. This sequence encodes CASSYNSPSRNEQFF.